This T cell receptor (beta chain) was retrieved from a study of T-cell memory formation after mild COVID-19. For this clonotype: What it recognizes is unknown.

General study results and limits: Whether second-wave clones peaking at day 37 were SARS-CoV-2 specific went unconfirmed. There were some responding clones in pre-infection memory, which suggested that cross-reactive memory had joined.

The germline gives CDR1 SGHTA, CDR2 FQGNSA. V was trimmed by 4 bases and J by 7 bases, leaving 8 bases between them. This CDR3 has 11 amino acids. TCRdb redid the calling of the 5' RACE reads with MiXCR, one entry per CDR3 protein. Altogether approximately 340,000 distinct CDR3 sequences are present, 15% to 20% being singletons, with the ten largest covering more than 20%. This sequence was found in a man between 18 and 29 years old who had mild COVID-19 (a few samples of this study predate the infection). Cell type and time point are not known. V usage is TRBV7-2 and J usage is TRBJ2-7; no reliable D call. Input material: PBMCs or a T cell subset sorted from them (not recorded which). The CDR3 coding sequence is TGTGCCAGCAGCTCCCATAGAGAGCAGTACTTC. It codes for CASSSHREQYF.